These T cell receptor beta chains were read from a single sample in a study of Ad26.COV2.S vaccination and SARS-CoV-2 variants. Data came from immunoSEQ multiplex PCR; TCRdb stores just in-frame clones and leaves some out. This table holds more than 250,000 clones, around 87% found once. Sample: peripheral blood, taken in a trial of Ad26.COV2.S vaccine versus placebo. The source is a person aged 18 to 59 who received the Ad26.COV2.S COVID-19 vaccine or a placebo. The CDR3 runs from the conserved cysteine through the conserved F or W. D genes are given only for firm matches. A clone size is listed for some rows: how often the clone was seen (once, few, many), or a class if it is expanded.

V	D	size	J	DNA	CDR3
TRBV16	-	-	TRBJ2-4	TGTGCCAGCAGCCAGCTAGGGGGAGTAGCCAAAAACATTCAGTACTTC	CASSQLGGVAKNIQYF
TRBV24-1	TRBD2	-	TRBJ2-1	TGTGCCACCAGTCGGGGGGGAAATTCCAATGAGCAGTTCTTC	CATSRGGNSNEQFF
TRBV7-2	TRBD1	few	TRBJ1-5	TGTGCCAGCAGCTTAGTCCGGGACAGGGGCAATCAGCCCCAGCATTTT	CASSLVRDRGNQPQHF
TRBV7-2	TRBD1	-	TRBJ1-4	TGTGCCAGCAGCACCCGACAGGGGATGAGGGAAAAACTGTTTTTT	CASSTRQGMREKLFF
TRBV6-5	-	once	TRBJ2-1	TGTGCCAGCAGTCCCCGCAGGAATGAGCAGTTCTTC	CASSPRRNEQFF
TRBV6-6	TRBD1	-	TRBJ1-1	TGTGCCAGCAGAGATACAGGGGGCGGAAGGGGCACTGAAGCTTTCTTT	CASRDTGGGRGTEAFF
TRBV15	-	-	TRBJ1-1	TGTGCCACCAGCAGAGATCGGTTCGGGGGGTCTGAAGCTTTCTTT	CATSRDRFGGSEAFF
TRBV2	-	-	TRBJ2-7	TGTGCCAGCAGGTCCGGGACCGAGGACTACGAGCAGTACTTC	CASRSGTEDYEQYF
TRBV7-6	-	many	TRBJ2-2	TGTGCCAGCAGCTCAGCACCGGGACACAACACCGGGGAGCTGTTTTTT	CASSSAPGHNTGELFF
TRBV11-1	TRBD1	-	TRBJ2-5	TGTGCCAGCAGCTTAGGGACAGGGGGTAGGCGAGAGACCCAGTACTTC	CASSLGTGGRRETQYF
TRBV2	TRBD1	-	TRBJ2-2	TGTGCCAGCAAAAACGCTGACAGGGCCGGGGAGCTGTTTTTT	CASKNADRAGELFF
TRBV5-1	-	-	TRBJ2-7	TGCGCCAGCAGCTTGGACACATACGAGCAGTACTTC	CASSLDTYEQYF
TRBV7-9	-	-	TRBJ2-2	TGTGCCAGCAGCTTACAACGGTCGAACACCGGGGAGCTGTTTTTT	CASSLQRSNTGELFF
TRBV11-2	-	-	TRBJ2-3	TGTGCCAGCAGCCTAGGACGGGGCACAGATACGCAGTATTTT	CASSLGRGTDTQYF
TRBV10-3	-	-	TRBJ2-5	TGTGCCATCAGTGAGCAAAGGGCCCTTGTTGAGGAGACCCAGTACTTC	CAISEQRALVEETQYF
TRBV2	TRBD2	-	TRBJ2-1	TGTGCCAGCTTGGGACTAGCGGACTACAATGAGCAGTTCTTC	CASLGLADYNEQFF
TRBV27	-	-	TRBJ2-7	TGTGCCAGCAGTCCCCTGGTAGCTGCCACCTACGAGCAGTACTTC	CASSPLVAATYEQYF
TRBV23-1	TRBD1	-	TRBJ1-1	TGCGCCAGCAGGCCTACAGGGGACACTGAAGCTTTCTTT	CASRPTGDTEAFF
TRBV29-1	TRBD1	-	TRBJ2-7	TGCAGCGTTGAGACAGGGGGCGGCTACGAGCAGTACTTC	CSVETGGGYEQYF
TRBV7-2	TRBD1	-	TRBJ2-7	TGTGCCAGCAGCTTAAGGGGGCAGCGGGAGCAGTACTTC	CASSLRGQREQYF
TRBV7-8	-	-	TRBJ2-2	TGTGCCAGCGCCCGCCCCGGGCCAGGGAACACCGGGGAGCTGTTTTTT	CASARPGPGNTGELFF
TRBV18	TRBD1	-	TRBJ1-2	TGTGCCAGCTCACCGGAGGGACAGGGAATAGACTATGGCTACACCTTC	CASSPEGQGIDYGYTF
TRBV7-6	-	-	TRBJ2-7	TGTGCCAGCAGCTTAGTATCAGGGAATCGACTTCAACTTTACGAGCAGTACTTC	CASSLVSGNRLQLYEQYF
TRBV2	-	once	TRBJ2-3	TGTGCCAGCAGGGCAGGGTTTAACCCAGATACGCAGTATTTT	CASRAGFNPDTQYF
TRBV6-2/TRBV6-3	TRBD1	-	TRBJ1-2	TGTGCCAGCAGTTACTCGCCGCGGACAGGGGTTGATGGGAACTATGGCTACACCTTC	CASSYSPRTGVDGNYGYTF
TRBV5-6	TRBD1	-	TRBJ1-1	TGTGCCAGCAGCTTAGGGGGCAGGCCTGAAGCTTTCTTT	CASSLGGRPEAFF
TRBV10-2	-	-	TRBJ1-5	TGCGCCAGCAGTGAGTCGACTTGGGGGCGCGAGCATTTT	CASSESTWGREHF
TRBV7-2	-	-	TRBJ2-7	TGTGCCAGCAGCTCCTACAGGAACGAGCAGTACTTC	CASSSYRNEQYF
TRBV18	TRBD1	-	TRBJ2-7	TGTGCCAGCTCACTCGGACAGGGGCGAGGATCCTACGAGCAGTACTTC	CASSLGQGRGSYEQYF
TRBV19	-	-	TRBJ1-2	TGTGCCAGTAGTATAGGGCCAGGAGATAACTATGGCTACACCTTC	CASSIGPGDNYGYTF
TRBV5-1	TRBD1	-	TRBJ1-6	TGCGCCAGCAGCCCCACAGGGGTTCATTCACCCCTCCACTTT	CASSPTGVHSPLHF
TRBV29-1	-	-	TRBJ2-6	TGCAGCGTTTCGGACAGTATCAAGTCTGGGGCCAACGTCCTGACTTTC	CSVSDSIKSGANVLTF
TRBV30	-	-	TRBJ2-1	TGTGCCTGGAGTGGTACAGGGCGGTCAATCAATGAGCAGTTCTTC	CAWSGTGRSINEQFF
TRBV30	-	-	TRBJ2-7	TGTGCCTGGAGTGTTCAGGGTTACGAGCAGTACTTC	CAWSVQGYEQYF
TRBV19	-	-	TRBJ1-6	TGTGCCAGTAAGGAGGTACCCGGGGGTTCACCCCTCCACTTT	CASKEVPGGSPLHF
TRBV5-8	-	-	TRBJ1-2	TGTGCCAGCAGCTTGGAGGGAGTGGGGTTGAACTATGGCTACACCTTC	CASSLEGVGLNYGYTF
TRBV6-6	-	-	TRBJ2-2	TGTGCCAGCAGTCCTGGCCCCGGGACGGGTAACACCGGGGAGCTGTTTTTT	CASSPGPGTGNTGELFF
TRBV5-1	-	-	TRBJ2-7	TGCGCCAGCAGAGCCGAATGGGGGCACTGGGACGAGCAGTACTTC	CASRAEWGHWDEQYF
TRBV28	TRBD2	-	TRBJ2-3	TGTGCCAGCACCCCACCGGGACTAGCGGGAGGGGGGGGCACAGATACGCAGTATTTT	CASTPPGLAGGGGTDTQYF
TRBV28	TRBD1	-	TRBJ1-2	TGTGCCAGCAGTGACCCAGGGACAGGGAGAGGCTACACCTTC	CASSDPGTGRGYTF
TRBV25-1	-	-	TRBJ1-2	TGTGCCAGCAGTGCTTCTGAGATGGGGGTGTCGGGCTACACCTTC	CASSASEMGVSGYTF
TRBV6-5	-	-	TRBJ2-3	TGTGCCAGCAGTTACTGGACAGCCGTAGATACGCAGTATTTT	CASSYWTAVDTQYF
TRBV6-5	-	-	TRBJ1-3	TGTGCCAGCAGTTACCGAGGATCTGGAAACACCATATATTTT	CASSYRGSGNTIYF
TRBV24-1	-	-	TRBJ1-6	TGTGCCACCAGTGATTTGTCCCAGACAGGAATTGATTCACCCCTCCACTTT	CATSDLSQTGIDSPLHF
TRBV2	-	-	TRBJ1-2	TGTGCCAGCCCCGCGGGGTACGATGGCTACACCTTC	CASPAGYDGYTF
TRBV30	-	-	TRBJ2-2	TGTGCCTGGAAGGTGCGGGGACAGTCGAACACCGGGGAGCTGTTTTTT	CAWKVRGQSNTGELFF
TRBV28	TRBD2	-	TRBJ2-7	TGTGCCAGCAGTTTGGCGGGGGGCCCCTACGAGCAGTACTTC	CASSLAGGPYEQYF
TRBV30	-	-	TRBJ1-2	TGTGCCTGGAGTTCCCCATCACAGGCAGGTGGCTATGGCTACACCTTC	CAWSSPSQAGGYGYTF
TRBV7-2	TRBD2	-	TRBJ2-3	TGTGCCAGCAGCGCTAGCGGGTATAGCACAGATACGCAGTATTTT	CASSASGYSTDTQYF
TRBV6-5	TRBD1	-	TRBJ1-5	TGTGCCAGCAGAGAGACAGGGGCCTCGAATCAGCCCCAGCATTTT	CASRETGASNQPQHF
TRBV12-5	-	-	TRBJ2-2	TGTGCTAGTGGTTTGCTCACGGGGGCCACCGGGGAGCTGTTTTTT	CASGLLTGATGELFF
TRBV5-8	-	few	TRBJ1-2	TGTGCCAGCAGCGTGGGACATTCGGACTATGGCTACACCTTC	CASSVGHSDYGYTF
TRBV19	-	-	TRBJ1-1	TGTGCCAGTAGTCTCCAGGGAATTAACACTGAAGCTTTCTTT	CASSLQGINTEAFF
TRBV12-3/TRBV12-4	-	-	TRBJ2-1	TGTGCCAGCAGGCGGTCCGATGAGCAGTTCTTC	CASRRSDEQFF
TRBV27	-	-	TRBJ2-7	TGTGCCAGTAGATCCGGGCCCTTTTCCTACGAGCAGTACTTC	CASRSGPFSYEQYF
TRBV29-1	-	-	TRBJ2-6	TGCAGCGTTCAGACAGACCTCAACTCTGGGGCCAACGTCCTGACTTTC	CSVQTDLNSGANVLTF
TRBV12-3/TRBV12-4	-	-	TRBJ1-1	TGTGCCAGCAGTTTAGTAGGGGGGACTGAAGCTTTCTTT	CASSLVGGTEAFF